These T cell receptor beta chains were read from a single sample in a study of human T cells and chemical hapten exposure. Each CDR3 protein is one row after TCRdb ran MiXCR on the RACE reads. This table holds 100,000 or so distinct CDR3 sequences, 7.5% to 10% found once. The specimen comprised whole blood, sampled in connection with sensitization to the hapten diphenylcyclopropenone (DPC). These receptors came from a woman between 40 and 50 years old with alopecia areata. Some clones in this sample may be carry-over from other donors' samples. Both conserved end residues are part of each CDR3. D genes are given only for firm matches. Clone size appears in some rows only: once, few, many, or a class for an expanded clone.

j_call: TRBJ2-4; d_call: TRBD1; v_call: TRBV9; clone_size: few; cdr3_nt: TGTGCCAGCAGCCCTATACAGGGGGCCGGCATTCAGTACTTC; cdr3_aa: CASSPIQGAGIQYF
j_call: TRBJ2-1; d_call: NA; v_call: TRBV12-3/TRBV12-4; clone_size: many; cdr3_nt: TGTGCCACCCGATCCCAGCAATACAATGAGCAGTTCTTC; cdr3_aa: CATRSQQYNEQFF
j_call: TRBJ2-2; d_call: NA; v_call: TRBV20-1; clone_size: many; cdr3_nt: TGCAGTGCTAGCTCCTTACGGACCTCGAACACCGGGGAGCTGTTTTTT; cdr3_aa: CSASSLRTSNTGELFF
j_call: TRBJ2-3; d_call: NA; v_call: TRBV9; clone_size: many; cdr3_nt: TGTGCCAGCAGCGTAAGTGCCGTCACAGATACGCAGTATTTT; cdr3_aa: CASSVSAVTDTQYF
j_call: TRBJ2-7; d_call: TRBD1; v_call: TRBV20-1; clone_size: NA; cdr3_nt: TGCAGTGCTAGATCCCCGGCGGGGACAGGGTCCTCCGAGCAGTACTTC; cdr3_aa: CSARSPAGTGSSEQYF
j_call: TRBJ2-7; d_call: NA; v_call: TRBV11-2; clone_size: few; cdr3_nt: TGTGCCAGCAGCCCTAAGCCGGTATTAGGCGAGCAGTACTTC; cdr3_aa: CASSPKPVLGEQYF
j_call: TRBJ2-7; d_call: NA; v_call: TRBV7-6; clone_size: many; cdr3_nt: TGTGCCAGCAGCTTTCTGTCAGGGTACCACCGCTCCTACGAGCAGTACTTC; cdr3_aa: CASSFLSGYHRSYEQYF
j_call: TRBJ2-7; d_call: NA; v_call: TRBV10-3; clone_size: many; cdr3_nt: TGTGCCATCACATCTGGGTGGGATCACCCCTACGAGCAGTACTTC; cdr3_aa: CAITSGWDHPYEQYF
j_call: TRBJ2-1; d_call: NA; v_call: TRBV28; clone_size: NA; cdr3_nt: TGTGCCAGCACCGCTCGAAGGAGCTCCTACAATGAGCAGTTCTTC; cdr3_aa: CASTARRSSYNEQFF
j_call: TRBJ2-7; d_call: NA; v_call: TRBV6-2/TRBV6-3; clone_size: many; cdr3_nt: TGTGCCAGCAGTCCACGGACCTACGAGCAGTACTTC; cdr3_aa: CASSPRTYEQYF
j_call: TRBJ2-5; d_call: NA; v_call: TRBV2; clone_size: few; cdr3_nt: TGTGCCAGCAGAGCCGGGACCGCGGGAGAGACCCAGTACTTC; cdr3_aa: CASRAGTAGETQYF
j_call: TRBJ2-1; d_call: TRBD1; v_call: TRBV20-1; clone_size: NA; cdr3_nt: TGCAGTGCTAGCCAGCCGGGACAGGGTAAGAATGAGCAGTTCTTC; cdr3_aa: CSASQPGQGKNEQFF
j_call: TRBJ2-1; d_call: TRBD2; v_call: TRBV24-1; clone_size: many; cdr3_nt: TGTGCCACCAGTGTGGGGAGGGGCAATGAGCAGTTCTTC; cdr3_aa: CATSVGRGNEQFF
j_call: TRBJ1-1; d_call: TRBD1; v_call: TRBV27; clone_size: many; cdr3_nt: TGTGCCAGTACTACTCTCGGACAGGGGAACACTGAAGCTTTCTTT; cdr3_aa: CASTTLGQGNTEAFF
j_call: TRBJ2-1; d_call: NA; v_call: TRBV7-9; clone_size: many; cdr3_nt: TGTGCCAGCAGCTTGGGCGGATTGTACAATGAGCAGTTCTTC; cdr3_aa: CASSLGGLYNEQFF
j_call: TRBJ2-5; d_call: TRBD1; v_call: TRBV18; clone_size: many; cdr3_nt: TGTGCCAGCTCACCCGGGACAGACCAAGAGACCCAGTACTTC; cdr3_aa: CASSPGTDQETQYF
j_call: TRBJ2-1; d_call: TRBD1; v_call: TRBV11-2; clone_size: NA; cdr3_nt: TGTGCCAGCAGCCCGGGACAGGGTCTCAATGAGCAGTTCTTC; cdr3_aa: CASSPGQGLNEQFF
j_call: TRBJ2-4; d_call: NA; v_call: TRBV20-1; clone_size: few; cdr3_nt: TGCAGTGCCCCTTGGGGGTTTGAAAACATTCAGTACTTC; cdr3_aa: CSAPWGFENIQYF
j_call: TRBJ2-2; d_call: TRBD2; v_call: TRBV29-1; clone_size: NA; cdr3_nt: TGCAGCGTTGAAACCCGGGGGGGGCCCGGGGAGCTGTTTTTT; cdr3_aa: CSVETRGGPGELFF
j_call: TRBJ1-5; d_call: NA; v_call: TRBV20-1; clone_size: few; cdr3_nt: TGCAGTGCTAGAAGGGACTCACAGCCCCAGCATTTT; cdr3_aa: CSARRDSQPQHF
j_call: TRBJ1-2; d_call: TRBD1; v_call: TRBV6-1; clone_size: many; cdr3_nt: TGTGCCAGCACTCCGGGACAGTACTATGGCTACACCTTC; cdr3_aa: CASTPGQYYGYTF
j_call: TRBJ2-1; d_call: TRBD2; v_call: TRBV7-6; clone_size: many; cdr3_nt: TGTGCCAGCAGTTCTAGACTAGCGGGAGTAAATGAGCAGTTCTTC; cdr3_aa: CASSSRLAGVNEQFF
j_call: TRBJ1-5; d_call: NA; v_call: TRBV12-3/TRBV12-4; clone_size: few; cdr3_nt: TGTGCCAGCGGTGAGGATCCAGGCTATAGCAATCAGCCCCAGCATTTT; cdr3_aa: CASGEDPGYSNQPQHF
j_call: TRBJ2-1; d_call: TRBD2; v_call: TRBV12-3/TRBV12-4; clone_size: NA; cdr3_nt: TGTGCCAGCAGTACACGGACTAGCGGGAGCGGGAATGAGCAGTTCTTC; cdr3_aa: CASSTRTSGSGNEQFF